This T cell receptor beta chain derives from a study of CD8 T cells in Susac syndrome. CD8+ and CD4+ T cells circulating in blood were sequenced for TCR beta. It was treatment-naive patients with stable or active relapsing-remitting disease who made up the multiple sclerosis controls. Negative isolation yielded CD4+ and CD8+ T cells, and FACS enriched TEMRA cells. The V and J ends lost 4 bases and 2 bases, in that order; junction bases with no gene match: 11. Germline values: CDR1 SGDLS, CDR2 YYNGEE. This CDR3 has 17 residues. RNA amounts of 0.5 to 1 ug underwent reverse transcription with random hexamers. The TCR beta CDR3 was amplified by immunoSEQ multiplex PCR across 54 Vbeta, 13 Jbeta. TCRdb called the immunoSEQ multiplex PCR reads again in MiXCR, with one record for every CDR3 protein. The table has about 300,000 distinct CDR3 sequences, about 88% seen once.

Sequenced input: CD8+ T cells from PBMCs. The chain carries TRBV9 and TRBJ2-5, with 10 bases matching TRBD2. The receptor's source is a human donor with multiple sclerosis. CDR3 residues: CASSPRGASGGQETQYF. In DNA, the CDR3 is TGTGCCAGCAGCCCCCGGGGGGCTAGCGGGGGACAAGAGACCCAGTACTTC.